This T cell receptor (beta chain) originates from a study of T-cell memory formation after mild COVID-19 (dated by TCRdb to the early 2020s). The study in broad terms: TCR sequence clusters from the two donors were found to be largely donor specific. Longitudinal TCRalpha and TCRbeta repertoire sequencing tracked T-cell clones expanding and contracting after mild COVID-19 in two donors. The cohort comprised two young, previously healthy adult volunteers, one female and one male. Broad study findings and their caveats: Contracting CD4+ clones turned up mainly in the CM and EM memory subsets, whereas EMRA was where CD8+ clones were enriched. The study covered only a couple of mild cases, and larger cohorts including severe cases with pre-infection samples were considered necessary. From day 15 to 85, contracting clones showed balanced CD4/CD8 phenotypes, whereas a second wave of clones that expanded from day 15 to 37 leaned towards CD4+. Some responding clones were detected in pre-infection memory, suggesting pre-existing cross-reactive memory T cells joined the SARS-CoV-2 response. Whether the second-wave clones peaking on day 37 were SARS-CoV-2 specific was not confirmed.

This clonotype was counted between two and nine times. Its antigen is currently not known. The input lacks base qualities; no much larger clone sits a single base away. Ficoll-Paque density gradient centrifugation was used to isolate PBMCs. Sequencing instrument: Illumina NovaSeq 6000. TCRalpha and TCRbeta cDNA libraries were built by 5'RACE with constant-segment primers, adding sample barcodes and unique molecular identifiers. Trizol reagent was used to extract RNA from every sample. The libraries were amplified in two PCR steps, and the second step added a second sample barcode and Illumina TruSeq adapters. Libraries were sequenced on an Illumina NovaSeq with 2 x 150 bp paired-end reads. The study's own analysis went as follows. With migec v1.2.7, reads were demultiplexed and then collapsed into UMI-guided consensus sequences. With mixcr v2.1.11, UMI consensuses were aligned to TRA and TRB V and J templates and assembled into clonotypes. A clonotype was counted as expanded or contracted only when both edgeR and NoisET called the clonotype significant, with the noise models trained on biological replicates. For edgeR calls, the cutoffs were a false discovery rate-adjusted p below 0.01 and a log2 fold-change threshold of 1. PCA with hierarchical clustering of max-normalized trajectories of the 1000 most abundant clonotypes was used as exploratory dynamics analysis. Separately sequenced CD4+ and CD8+ repertoires were used to assign the CD4 or CD8 phenotype of responding clones. TCRdb cleaned the public reads at Q25 with fastp, built clones with MiXCR and kept in-frame beta chains. Identical CDR3 proteins give one entry, which carries the most common genes and DNA. V and J calls and clone size were set by TCRdb, not the authors. The sample has 250,000 to 300,000 distinct CDR3 sequences on record, about 17% of them singletons. The ten top clones hold roughly 23% of the sample.

CDR1 is given as LNHDA and CDR2 as SQIVND, both from the germline V gene (reference sequence). The CDR3 holds 14 amino acids from the cysteine to the phenylalanine. The kept DNA is CDR3 alone, 42 bases in frame from the first base. V sheds 3 bases and J sheds 4 bases, leaving 12 bases between their ends. The receptor was derived from a man younger than 35 who had mild COVID-19 (a few samples of this study predate the infection). The sample titles of this study are shuffled in the database, so cell type and time point are left out; the donor was told from shared clones. This chain is built from TRBV19 and TRBJ2-5, and perhaps TRBD1 as D gene, on 5 matching bases. The sample comprised PBMCs or a T cell subset sorted from them (not recorded which). The CDR3 protein sequence reads: CASSMGSTGETQYF. The bases read TGTGCCAGTAGTATGGGGTCTACAGGAGAGACCCAGTACTTC.